This T cell receptor beta chain stems from a study of cytomegalovirus exposure and HLA in healthy donors. Study-level results: HLA allele associations emerged for about 16,000 TCR beta sequences in a later analysis, at 0.05 false discovery rate.

About this clone itself: Its antigen remains unidentified.

PCR primers comprised 60 Vbeta and 13 Jbeta primers. The data were produced by immunoSEQ multiplex PCR, yet TCRdb's version contains in-frame clones alone and is incomplete. The profile shows fewer than 70,000 clones, approximately 83% of them singletons. V trimming: 5 bases; J trimming: 8 bases; junction bases outside the gene matches: 13. The CDR3 has 16 amino acids. Germline V gives CDR1 LNHDA, CDR2 SQIVND (reference sequence). Sequencing was carried out using PBMCs. The V and J genes are TRBV19 and TRBJ2-1, with 9 bases lining up with TRBD1. This clonotype originated in a human donor in good health. CDR3 residues: CASSPEGGQGMYEQFF. The CDR3 DNA reads as TGTGCCAGTAGTCCCGAGGGGGGACAGGGTATGTATGAGCAGTTCTTC.